These T cell receptor beta chains were read from a single sample in a study of T cell responses to AZD1222 COVID-19 vaccine. Only in-frame clones appear in the TCRdb table, and some are missing; sequencing was by immunoSEQ multiplex PCR. The sample has over 75,000 clones, approximately 83% seen once. The sample in question was peripheral blood, obtained 28 days after the second AZD1222 dose. These receptors were obtained from an adult who received the AZD1222 COVID-19 vaccine. Both conserved end residues are part of each CDR3. Each record gives: clone size, D gene, V gene, J gene, CDR3 length, CDR3 DNA, CDR3 protein. A D gene is named only where the DNA matches it firmly. Rows may omit the clone size; those that give it use once, few, many or a size class.

clone_size: NA; d_call: TRBD1; v_call: TRBV6-2/TRBV6-3; j_call: TRBJ2-7; cdr3_length: 14; cdr3_nt: TGTGCCAGCAGTTTTAGGGACAGGGTTTACGAGCAGTACTTC; cdr3_aa: CASSFRDRVYEQYF
clone_size: NA; d_call: TRBD1; v_call: TRBV6-5; j_call: TRBJ1-5; cdr3_length: 15; cdr3_nt: TGTGCCAGCAGTACCCTTCCAGGGGGCCGTCAGCCCCAGCATTTT; cdr3_aa: CASSTLPGGRQPQHF
clone_size: NA; d_call: NA; v_call: TRBV5-4; j_call: TRBJ2-1; cdr3_length: 15; cdr3_nt: TGTGCCAGCAGCTTGGCCGGGGGAACCTACAATGAGCAGTTCTTC; cdr3_aa: CASSLAGGTYNEQFF
clone_size: NA; d_call: TRBD1; v_call: TRBV18; j_call: TRBJ1-1; cdr3_length: 16; cdr3_nt: TGTGCCAGCTCACCACCGACAGGGCTAATGAACACTGAAGCTTTCTTT; cdr3_aa: CASSPPTGLMNTEAFF
clone_size: NA; d_call: TRBD1; v_call: TRBV4-1; j_call: TRBJ1-1; cdr3_length: 17; cdr3_nt: TGCGCCAGCAGCCCTCTAGCCACGGGACAGCTCAACACTGAAGCTTTCTTT; cdr3_aa: CASSPLATGQLNTEAFF
clone_size: NA; d_call: NA; v_call: TRBV5-1; j_call: TRBJ2-2; cdr3_length: 15; cdr3_nt: TGCGCCAGCAGCCCGGAAGGGGGGCGAACCGGGGAGCTGTTTTTT; cdr3_aa: CASSPEGGRTGELFF
clone_size: many; d_call: NA; v_call: TRBV29-1; j_call: TRBJ1-5; cdr3_length: 14; cdr3_nt: TGCAGCGTTGGAGAGCAGTCTAGCAATCAGCCCCAGCATTTT; cdr3_aa: CSVGEQSSNQPQHF
clone_size: NA; d_call: TRBD2; v_call: TRBV6-2/TRBV6-3; j_call: TRBJ2-1; cdr3_length: 14; cdr3_nt: TGTGCCAGCAGTTACAAGGGACTAGGGAATGAGCAGTTCTTC; cdr3_aa: CASSYKGLGNEQFF
clone_size: NA; d_call: NA; v_call: TRBV6-6; j_call: TRBJ2-7; cdr3_length: 15; cdr3_nt: TGTGCCAGCAGTTACTCGACTCCAGGGGCCTACGAGCAGTACTTC; cdr3_aa: CASSYSTPGAYEQYF
clone_size: few; d_call: TRBD1; v_call: TRBV29-1; j_call: TRBJ1-4; cdr3_length: 13; cdr3_nt: TGCAGCGTCAGGACAGGAGAGAATGAAAAACTGTTTTTT; cdr3_aa: CSVRTGENEKLFF
clone_size: NA; d_call: TRBD1; v_call: TRBV6-5; j_call: TRBJ1-2; cdr3_length: 13; cdr3_nt: TGTGCCAGCAGCCCGACAGGGAACTATGGCTACACCTTC; cdr3_aa: CASSPTGNYGYTF
clone_size: few; d_call: TRBD2; v_call: TRBV27; j_call: TRBJ2-5; cdr3_length: 16; cdr3_nt: TGTGCCAGCAGTTTATGGAGTGGGACTAGCACAGAGACCCAGTACTTC; cdr3_aa: CASSLWSGTSTETQYF
clone_size: NA; d_call: NA; v_call: TRBV7-2; j_call: TRBJ1-6; cdr3_length: 15; cdr3_nt: TGTGCCAGCAGCTTAGCGTCAGGGTTTAATTCACCCCTCCACTTT; cdr3_aa: CASSLASGFNSPLHF
clone_size: NA; d_call: NA; v_call: TRBV3-1/TRBV3-2; j_call: TRBJ1-6; cdr3_length: 12; cdr3_nt: TGTGCCAGCAGCACTAGGAGTTCACCCCTCCACTTT; cdr3_aa: CASSTRSSPLHF
clone_size: NA; d_call: NA; v_call: TRBV19; j_call: TRBJ1-2; cdr3_length: 12; cdr3_nt: TGTGCCAGTAGTATCCGGAACTATGGCTACACCTTC; cdr3_aa: CASSIRNYGYTF
clone_size: NA; d_call: NA; v_call: TRBV20-1; j_call: TRBJ2-5; cdr3_length: 16; cdr3_nt: TGCAGTGCTAGTGAGACAGGATGGGGGGGCCAAGAGACCCAGTACTTC; cdr3_aa: CSASETGWGGQETQYF
clone_size: NA; d_call: NA; v_call: TRBV6-1; j_call: TRBJ1-1; cdr3_length: 11; cdr3_nt: TGTGCCAGCAGTGAAAATTCGGAAGCTTTCTTT; cdr3_aa: CASSENSEAFF
clone_size: NA; d_call: TRBD2; v_call: TRBV9; j_call: TRBJ2-1; cdr3_length: 18; cdr3_nt: TGTGCCAGCAGCGTAGACCTTAGCGGGAGAGGTTCCTACAATGAGCAGTTCTTC; cdr3_aa: CASSVDLSGRGSYNEQFF
clone_size: NA; d_call: TRBD2; v_call: TRBV19; j_call: TRBJ2-5; cdr3_length: 15; cdr3_nt: TGTGCCAGTAGTATAGAAGGGACTAGCGGAGAGACCCAGTACTTC; cdr3_aa: CASSIEGTSGETQYF
clone_size: once; d_call: TRBD1; v_call: TRBV30; j_call: TRBJ1-3; cdr3_length: 19; cdr3_nt: TGTGCCTGGAGCAACCCCGGGACAGGGTTAATTATCTCTGGAAACACCATATATTTT; cdr3_aa: CAWSNPGTGLIISGNTIYF
clone_size: NA; d_call: NA; v_call: TRBV14; j_call: TRBJ1-2; cdr3_length: 14; cdr3_nt: TGTGCCAGCAGCCAACCGCAGTTGGTGGGCGGCTACACCTTC; cdr3_aa: CASSQPQLVGGYTF
clone_size: many; d_call: NA; v_call: TRBV19; j_call: TRBJ1-1; cdr3_length: 14; cdr3_nt: TGTGCCAGTCGGGCGCCCGGGACCCACACTGAAGCTTTCTTT; cdr3_aa: CASRAPGTHTEAFF
clone_size: NA; d_call: TRBD1; v_call: TRBV12-5; j_call: TRBJ2-2; cdr3_length: 14; cdr3_nt: TGTGCTAGTGGTTTACAGGGGACGTCCGGGGAGCTGTTTTTT; cdr3_aa: CASGLQGTSGELFF
clone_size: NA; d_call: NA; v_call: TRBV6-2/TRBV6-3; j_call: TRBJ1-5; cdr3_length: 14; cdr3_nt: TGTGCCAGCAGTTTACATGGTGGCAATCAGCCCCAGCATTTT; cdr3_aa: CASSLHGGNQPQHF
clone_size: NA; d_call: NA; v_call: TRBV9; j_call: TRBJ1-1; cdr3_length: 12; cdr3_nt: TGTGCCAGCAGCGGAATGGACACTGAAGCTTTCTTT; cdr3_aa: CASSGMDTEAFF
clone_size: few; d_call: NA; v_call: TRBV6-5; j_call: TRBJ2-7; cdr3_length: 12; cdr3_nt: TGTGCCAGCCCCGGGAACTCCTACGAGCAGTACTTC; cdr3_aa: CASPGNSYEQYF
clone_size: NA; d_call: NA; v_call: TRBV7-2; j_call: TRBJ2-1; cdr3_length: 13; cdr3_nt: TGTGCCAGCAGCAAGGGCCCGTCCAATGAGCAGTTCTTC; cdr3_aa: CASSKGPSNEQFF
clone_size: NA; d_call: NA; v_call: TRBV11-3; j_call: TRBJ2-7; cdr3_length: 14; cdr3_nt: TGTGCCAGCAGCTTAGGCAGGAGTGTGGACCGGCAGTACTTC; cdr3_aa: CASSLGRSVDRQYF
clone_size: NA; d_call: NA; v_call: TRBV7-2; j_call: TRBJ1-1; cdr3_length: 14; cdr3_nt: TGTGCCAGCAGCTTATTGAACAAGAACACTGAAGCTTTCTTT; cdr3_aa: CASSLLNKNTEAFF
clone_size: NA; d_call: NA; v_call: TRBV7-6; j_call: TRBJ1-2; cdr3_length: 15; cdr3_nt: TGTGCCAGCAGCTTAGATCCGACTTACTATCCTGGCTACACCTTC; cdr3_aa: CASSLDPTYYPGYTF
clone_size: few; d_call: NA; v_call: TRBV19; j_call: TRBJ2-1; cdr3_length: 14; cdr3_nt: TGTGCCAGTAGGACCAAAGGACTCCTCAATGAGCAGTTCTTC; cdr3_aa: CASRTKGLLNEQFF
clone_size: few; d_call: NA; v_call: TRBV28; j_call: TRBJ1-1; cdr3_length: 14; cdr3_nt: TGTGCCAGCAGTTTATTATCGCTCCGTAGTGAAGCTTTCTTT; cdr3_aa: CASSLLSLRSEAFF
clone_size: few; d_call: NA; v_call: TRBV27; j_call: TRBJ1-1; cdr3_length: 14; cdr3_nt: TGTGCCAGCAGTTTATTATCCGTAAACACTGAAGCTTTCTTT; cdr3_aa: CASSLLSVNTEAFF
clone_size: NA; d_call: NA; v_call: TRBV19; j_call: TRBJ2-7; cdr3_length: 13; cdr3_nt: TGTGCCAGCTCTCCGGGACCGGCCTACGAGCAGTACTTC; cdr3_aa: CASSPGPAYEQYF
clone_size: NA; d_call: NA; v_call: TRBV3-1/TRBV3-2; j_call: TRBJ1-3; cdr3_length: 14; cdr3_nt: TGTGCCAGCAGCCAAATGGTCTCTGGAAACACCATATATTTT; cdr3_aa: CASSQMVSGNTIYF
clone_size: NA; d_call: TRBD1; v_call: TRBV5-1; j_call: TRBJ2-5; cdr3_length: 13; cdr3_nt: TGCGCCAGCGGACAGGGGGCCGGAGAGACCCAGTACTTC; cdr3_aa: CASGQGAGETQYF
clone_size: NA; d_call: NA; v_call: TRBV2; j_call: TRBJ1-3; cdr3_length: 13; cdr3_nt: TGTGCCAGCAGTGCAGGGGTTGGAAACACCATATATTTT; cdr3_aa: CASSAGVGNTIYF
clone_size: NA; d_call: NA; v_call: TRBV19; j_call: TRBJ1-5; cdr3_length: 14; cdr3_nt: TGTGCCACTGACCCCCACAGGGTCAATCAGCCCCAGCATTTT; cdr3_aa: CATDPHRVNQPQHF